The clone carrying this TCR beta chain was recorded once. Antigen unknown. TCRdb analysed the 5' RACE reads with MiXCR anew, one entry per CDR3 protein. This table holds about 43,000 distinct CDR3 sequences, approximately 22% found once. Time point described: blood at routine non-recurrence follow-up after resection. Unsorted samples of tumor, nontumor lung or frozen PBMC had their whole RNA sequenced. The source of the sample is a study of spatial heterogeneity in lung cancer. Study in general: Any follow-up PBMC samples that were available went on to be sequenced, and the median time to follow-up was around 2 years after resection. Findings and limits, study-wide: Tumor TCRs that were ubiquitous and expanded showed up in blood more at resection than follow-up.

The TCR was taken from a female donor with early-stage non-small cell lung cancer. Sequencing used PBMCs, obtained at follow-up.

The CDR3 protein is CSVAGSSYNEQFF. CDR3 sequence (DNA): TGCAGCGTAGCAGGTAGCTCCTACAATGAGCAGTTCTTC. This chain connects TRBV29-1 to TRBJ2-1; D not resolved. This CDR3 is 13 amino acids long. V was cut by 6 bases and J by 0 bases, with 9 bases left in between. Germline CDR1 SQVTM, CDR2 ANQGSEA.